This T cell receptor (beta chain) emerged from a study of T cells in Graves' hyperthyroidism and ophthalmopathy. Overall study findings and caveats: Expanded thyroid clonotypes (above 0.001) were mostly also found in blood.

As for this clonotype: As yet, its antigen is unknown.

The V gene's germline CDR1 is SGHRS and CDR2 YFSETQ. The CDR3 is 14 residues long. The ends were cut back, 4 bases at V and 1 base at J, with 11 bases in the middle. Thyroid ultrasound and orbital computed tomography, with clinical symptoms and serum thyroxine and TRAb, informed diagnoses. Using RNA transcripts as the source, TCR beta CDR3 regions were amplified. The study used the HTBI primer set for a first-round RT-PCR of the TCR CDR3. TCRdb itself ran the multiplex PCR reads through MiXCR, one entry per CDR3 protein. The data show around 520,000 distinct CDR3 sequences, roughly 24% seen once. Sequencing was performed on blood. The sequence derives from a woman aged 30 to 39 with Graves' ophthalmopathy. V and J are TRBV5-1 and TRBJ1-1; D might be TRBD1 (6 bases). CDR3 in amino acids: CASSVMDRNTEAFF. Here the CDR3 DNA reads TGCGCCAGCAGCGTAATGGACAGGAACACTGAAGCTTTCTTT.